The sample holds one count of the clone carrying this TCR beta chain. The antigen is undetermined. There are 14 residues in the CDR3. CDR1 is GTSNPN and CDR2 is SVGIG in the germline V gene (reference sequence). Trimming removed 0 bases from V and 14 bases from J, with 19 bases in between. TCRdb's table, derived via immunoSEQ multiplex PCR, lists solely in-frame clones and lacks some. The table records about 140,000 clones, roughly 89% of them present only once. This entry is derived from a study of cytomegalovirus exposure and HLA in healthy donors. Study-level findings and limits: There were over 150 TCR beta chains listed as cytomegalovirus-associated. Diagnosis of cytomegalovirus status made by the classifier reportedly showed high specificity and sensitivity.

An approximately 130-subject validation cohort, separate from the approximately 610-subject first cohort, supplied the donors. Sample: PBMCs. The gene calls are TRBV30 and TRBJ1-4, with a possible D match to TRBD1 (5 bases). The source of this sequence is a man aged 18 to 30 in good health and CMV-seropositive. The CDR3 reads CAWSVSGGRKRLFF. CDR3 in DNA: TGTGCCTGGAGTGTCTCCGGGGGTCGCAAACGGCTGTTTTTT.